These T cell receptor beta chains were read from a single sample in a study of tumor-infiltrating lymphocytes in primary liver carcinoma. TCRdb recomputed calls from the multiplex PCR reads with MiXCR, one row per CDR3 protein. The repertoire includes some 320,000 distinct CDR3 sequences, 55% to 65% of them detected once, and more than 8.5% sits in the top ten. Sequencing input: peripheral blood. These receptors were collected from a man in his forties with primary liver carcinoma and hepatitis B virus infection. Each CDR3 is given with its conserved first and last residue. D genes are given only for firm matches. Part of the rows lack a size; the others show once, few, many or a class for expanded clones.

v_call	d_call	j_call	clone_size	cdr3_nt	cdr3_aa
TRBV24-1	NA	TRBJ2-3	NA	TGTGCCACCAGTGACCCTCGCCTAGGGGACACAGATACGCAGTATTTT	CATSDPRLGDTDTQYF
TRBV20-1	TRBD1	TRBJ1-1	NA	TGCAGTGCTAGTGTTCAGGGGGTGCGGCGGGGCACTGAAGCTTTCTTT	CSASVQGVRRGTEAFF
TRBV6-5	NA	TRBJ2-2	NA	TGTACCAGCAGTCTCGCTATTTCGATCGGACAATCCGGGGAGCTGTTTTTT	CTSSLAISIGQSGELFF
TRBV6-5	TRBD2	TRBJ2-3	many	TGTGCCAGCAGTTACTTCGGGACTAGCGGAAGCACAGATACGCAGTATTTT	CASSYFGTSGSTDTQYF
TRBV11-2	TRBD1	TRBJ1-2	once	TGTGCCAGCAGCCAAGGGACAGTTTATAACTATGGCTACACCTTC	CASSQGTVYNYGYTF
TRBV7-9	NA	TRBJ2-2	NA	TGTGCCAGCAGCTTAGCGCAGACTAGAGCGAACACCGGGGAGCTGTTTTTT	CASSLAQTRANTGELFF
TRBV6-5	NA	TRBJ2-7	NA	TGTGCCAGTCGGGACTCCACATTC	CASRDSTF
TRBV29-1	TRBD2	TRBJ2-3	NA	TGCAGCGTTGATATCGGGAGGAATACGCAGTATTTT	CSVDIGRNTQYF
TRBV6-5	NA	TRBJ1-1	NA	TGTGCCAGCAGTTTTGGGTCGAACACTGAAGCTTTCTTT	CASSFGSNTEAFF
TRBV11-2	NA	TRBJ2-7	NA	TGTGCCAGCAGCTATAGTCCCGGATCCTACGAGCAGTACTTC	CASSYSPGSYEQYF
TRBV12-3/TRBV12-4	TRBD2	TRBJ2-7	NA	TGTGCCAGCAGCCTTCTAGGGAGCGGGAGGAGAAATGAGCAGTACTTC	CASSLLGSGRRNEQYF
TRBV28	TRBD1	TRBJ1-2	few	TGTGCCAGCACCTCTCCCACTCAGGGGGAGGGAGGTGGCTACACCTTC	CASTSPTQGEGGGYTF
TRBV4-1	NA	TRBJ2-4	NA	TGCGCCAGCAGCCAAGCACCTGGGGCCAAAACTATTCAGTACTTC	CASSQAPGAKTIQYF
TRBV10-3	NA	TRBJ1-5	NA	TGTGCCATCAGTGAGGTACTCCAAGGTCAGCCCCAGCATTTT	CAISEVLQGQPQHF
TRBV7-9	TRBD2	TRBJ2-3	NA	TGTGCCAGCAGCTTTAGCACTAGCGGGTGGACAGATACGCAGTATTTT	CASSFSTSGWTDTQYF
TRBV5-8	TRBD1	TRBJ2-3	NA	TGTGCCAGCAGCTATAAGGGGGCCGATACGCAGTGTTTT	CASSYKGADTQCF
TRBV2	NA	TRBJ2-3	NA	TGTACCAGCAGTGGGCAAGGGGAAGGCGATACGCAGTATTTT	CTSSGQGEGDTQYF
TRBV28	TRBD2	TRBJ2-1	NA	TGTGCCAGCGAAACGGCGGGAGTTTCCTACCATGAGCAGTTCTTC	CASETAGVSYHEQFF
TRBV6-5	NA	TRBJ2-2	NA	TGTGCCAGCAAGTATCGGAACACCGGGGAGCTGGTTTTT	CASKYRNTGELVF
TRBV7-8	TRBD2	TRBJ2-1	NA	TGTGCCAGCAGCTTCCAACCGGGACTAGCGGGCCCCGATGAGCAGTTCTTC	CASSFQPGLAGPDEQFF
TRBV7-9	NA	TRBJ1-1	few	TGTGCCAGCAGCTCCCGGGTGGGGGGGAACACTGAAGCTTTCTTT	CASSSRVGGNTEAFF
TRBV6-1	NA	TRBJ1-2	NA	TGTGTCAGCAGTGAAAGGTCGGGACTCACCACCACAATATATGGCTATACCTTC	CVSSERSGLTTTIYGYTF
TRBV4-1	TRBD2	TRBJ2-5	NA	TGCGCCAGCAGCCAAGGGACTAGCGGCCGAGAGACCCAGTACTTC	CASSQGTSGRETQYF
TRBV11-2	NA	TRBJ2-7	NA	TGTACCAGCAGCTTAGTCGCTAGCGCGAGAGGCGGCTACGAGCAGTACTTC	CTSSLVASARGGYEQYF
TRBV12-5	NA	TRBJ2-5	many	TGTGCTAGTGGTTTGACACCCCCCGGAGGGACCCAGTACTTC	CASGLTPPGGTQYF
TRBV10-3	NA	TRBJ1-5	few	TGTGCCACCAAGAAGGAGACAGGACGAAATAGCAATCAGCCCCAGCATTTT	CATKKETGRNSNQPQHF
TRBV6-2/TRBV6-3	NA	TRBJ2-2	many	TGTGCCAGCAGTTACTCGACCGGGATTATCGGGGAGCTGTTTTTT	CASSYSTGIIGELFF
TRBV11-1	NA	TRBJ2-2	NA	TGTGCCAGCAGCTCAGCGGCTTCAAGAAGCACCGGGGAGCTGCTTTTT	CASSSAASRSTGELLF
TRBV11-1	TRBD1	TRBJ1-1	NA	TGTGCCATCAGCGATGGACAGGGCGACACAGAAGCTTTCTTT	CAISDGQGDTEAFF
TRBV7-2	TRBD1	TRBJ1-1	NA	TGTGCCAGCAGCTTCGACAGGGCCGACGCTTTCTTT	CASSFDRADAFF
TRBV6-5	TRBD2	TRBJ2-1	few	TGTGCCAGCAGACTAGCGGTTAGCTCCTACAATGAGCAGTTCTTC	CASRLAVSSYNEQFF
TRBV6-2/TRBV6-3	NA	TRBJ1-1	many	TGTGCCAGCACTAAGCCGACAGGGAACACTGAAGCTTTCTTT	CASTKPTGNTEAFF
TRBV29-1	TRBD2	TRBJ2-5	NA	TGCAGCGGGGCTAGCGGGAGATATGAGACCCAGTATTTC	CSGASGRYETQYF
TRBV30	NA	TRBJ2-1	few	TGTGCCTGGAGCGATCAACCTTTCTACAATGAGCAGTTCTTC	CAWSDQPFYNEQFF
TRBV29-1	NA	TRBJ2-7	NA	TGCAGCGCCTCGGACGGGAGCTGCTACAATGAGCAGTACTTC	CSASDGSCYNEQYF
TRBV7-3	NA	TRBJ2-1	NA	TGTGCCAGCAGCTTAGGAGAGGGTTGGAATGAGCAGTTCTTC	CASSLGEGWNEQFF
TRBV6-5	NA	TRBJ2-2	once	TGTGCCGGCAATACCGGGACACCGAACAGCGGGGAGCTGTTTTTT	CAGNTGTPNSGELFF
TRBV6-1	NA	TRBJ2-1	NA	TGTGCCAGCAATGAAGAGTTTGGTGAGCAGTTCTTC	CASNEEFGEQFF
TRBV30	TRBD2	TRBJ2-5	NA	TGTGCCTGGGGTACTAGCGGGGGATCGGAGATCCAGTACTTC	CAWGTSGGSEIQYF
TRBV28	NA	TRBJ2-1	NA	TGTGCCACAGGAAGGGGTGAGCAGTTCTTC	CATGRGEQFF
TRBV6-1	NA	TRBJ2-7	many	TGTGCCAGCAAGACTAGAGTAACGCACGAGCAGTACTTC	CASKTRVTHEQYF
TRBV5-1	TRBD1	TRBJ1-6	NA	TGCGCCAGCAGCTTGTTGGGGACAGATGGTTCACCCCTCCACTTT	CASSLLGTDGSPLHF
TRBV12-3/TRBV12-4	TRBD2	TRBJ2-1	NA	TGTGCCATACCGGGACTAGAAGGGTACGAGCAGTTCTTC	CAIPGLEGYEQFF
TRBV11-2	NA	TRBJ2-1	many	TGTGCCAGCAGGTCCCGGGGCCCAGAAGCCAATGAGCAGTTCTTC	CASRSRGPEANEQFF
TRBV19	TRBD1	TRBJ2-2	NA	TGTGCCAGTAGTCACAGGGGATCCACCGGGGAGCTGTTTTTT	CASSHRGSTGELFF
TRBV28	NA	TRBJ2-1	many	TGTGCCAGCGGAGTCAGGAATGAGCAGTTCTTC	CASGVRNEQFF
TRBV24-1	NA	TRBJ1-5	NA	TGTGCCACCAGTGCTCACGGGGGGGGCAATCAGCCCCAGCATTTT	CATSAHGGGNQPQHF
TRBV20-1	NA	TRBJ2-7	once	TGCAGTGCTAGAGATTTAATCCGCGTCGACGAGCAGTACTTC	CSARDLIRVDEQYF
TRBV4-2	TRBD2	TRBJ2-1	many	TGTGCCAGCAGCCAAAGTCGAAGCGGGAGCCTGAATGAGCAGTTCTTC	CASSQSRSGSLNEQFF
TRBV5-1	TRBD2	TRBJ2-1	few	TGCGCCAGCAGCGCCGGGACTAGCTTCAACAATGAGCAGTTCTTC	CASSAGTSFNNEQFF
TRBV4-3	NA	TRBJ2-3	NA	TGCGCCAGCAGCCAAGATCTTCCCTCCGGGATTAGTGGGAGATCAGATACGCAGTATTTT	CASSQDLPSGISGRSDTQYF
TRBV14	NA	TRBJ2-3	many	TGTGCCAGCAGCCAAGGTGGACTACGAGGGGATACGCAGTATTTT	CASSQGGLRGDTQYF
TRBV11-2	NA	TRBJ2-1	NA	TGTGCCAGCAGCTCCGTGGGCGGGCATTGGGAGCAGTTCTTC	CASSSVGGHWEQFF
TRBV29-1	NA	TRBJ1-5	NA	TGCAGCGTTGGAGAGGGGGGCGGTCAGCCACAGCATTTT	CSVGEGGGQPQHF